These 8 T cell receptor beta chains came from one sample sequenced in a study of T cells in localized non-small cell lung cancer. Generated by immunoSEQ multiplex PCR, the TCRdb table keeps only in-frame clones and is missing some. The sample has over a thousand clones, 22% seen once; the top ten hold 9.2%. The material was lung tumor tissue, obtained before any cancer treatment. These TCRs come from a male donor older than 55 with stage III squamous cell lung carcinoma.

The chain combines TRBV15 with TRBJ2-1; 9 nucleotides line up with TRBD2. Germline lookup yields CDR1 LNHNV and CDR2 YYDKDF (reference sequence). J gave up 8 bases and V 3 bases, and 11 bases lay outside the gene matches. The CDR3 is made up of 16 amino acids. The CDR3 loop reads CATSRGSGSVADEQFF. CDR3 coding DNA: TGTGCCACCAGCAGGGGTAGCGGGAGTGTCGCCGATGAGCAGTTCTTC.

The rearrangement joins TRBV14 to TRBJ2-4, with a weak D call TRBD2 (6 bases). CDR3 length: 17 amino acids. The V end lost 0 bases, the J end lost 2 bases, and 14 bases lay between the germline ends. Germline assignment: CDR1 SGHDN and CDR2 FVKESK. CDR3 region: CASSQDSLEGTKNIQYF. Here the CDR3 DNA reads TGTGCCAGCAGCCAAGATAGTTTGGAGGGGACCAAAAACATTCAGTACTTC.

On this clone itself: The junction differs from germline at one of its ends, possibly a read error. The chain combines TRBV6-8 with TRBJ1-2; 10 bases agree with TRBD1. The CDR3 runs 16 residues. Germline loops: CDR1 MNHGY, CDR2 SAAAGT. For the CDR3, the DNA is TGTGCCATCAGTGTCGTGACAGGGGGCGCTGATAATGGCTACACCTTC. Translating gives CAISVVTGGADNGYTF.

On this clone itself: An end of the junction does not agree with germline; a read error may underlie this. This chain uses TRBV6-8 with TRBJ1-1; D is possibly TRBD1 (6 bases). This CDR3 is 14 amino acids long. Per germline, CDR1 MNHGY and CDR2 SAAAGT. The CDR3 DNA is TGTGCCATCAGTCAGACAGGCGTCATCACTGAAGCTTTCTTT. Protein: CAISQTGVITEAFF.

J is TRBJ1-2 and V is TRBV12-5; D not resolved. CDR3 size: 13 residues. CDR1 is LGHNT and CDR2 is FRNRAP in the germline V gene. The germline V and J ends were trimmed by 5 bases and 4 bases, with 11 bases remaining between them. This chain's CDR3 is CASGQTAFYGYTF. The CDR3 DNA sequence: TGTGCTAGTGGTCAAACAGCTTTCTATGGCTACACCTTC.

The genes are TRBV7-2 and TRBJ1-1; D is perhaps TRBD1 (6 bases). V was clipped by 5 bases and J by 2 bases, with 9 bases between them. Germline CDR1 and CDR2: SGHTA and FQGNSA. This CDR3 is 13 amino acids long. CDR3 residues: CASSVQGNTEAFF. In DNA, the CDR3 is TGTGCCAGCAGCGTACAGGGAAACACTGAAGCTTTCTTT.

In this sample, this clone turned up a few times. As DNA, the CDR3 is TGCGCCAGCAGCCCGGGGGTGGGAGAAAAACTGTTTTTT. Translating it yields CASSPGVGEKLFF. V gene TRBV4-1 combines with J gene TRBJ1-4; D possibly corresponds to TRBD1 (5 bases). Germline loops: CDR1 MGHRA, CDR2 YSYEKL. The CDR3 consists of 13 residues. V shed 4 bases and J shed 8 bases, with 11 bases lying between them.

By frequency in the sample, this clone is large (0.1 to 1%). The chain employs TRBV9 and TRBJ2-7; D tentatively reads TRBD1 or TRBD2 (5 bases each). Germline V gene lookup returns CDR1 SGDLS and CDR2 YYNGEE. This CDR3 is built from 16 residues. The ends were cut back, 1 base at V and 6 bases at J, with 20 bases in the middle. CDR3 residues: CASSVKGTGIAGEQYF. CDR3 nucleotide sequence: TGTGCCAGCAGCGTAAAGGGGACCGGAATAGCTGGCGAGCAGTACTTC.